A single sample gave rise to the 5 T cell receptor beta chains below, sequenced in a study of T-cell memory formation after mild COVID-19 (dated by TCRdb to the early 2020s). To prepare the library, 5' RACE was applied. Sequencing instrument: Illumina NovaSeq 6000. TCRdb trimmed public reads at Q25 via fastp, called clones via MiXCR and kept in-frame beta chains. Records with the same CDR3 protein are collapsed into one entry carrying the most frequent genes and DNA. The sample table holds about 90,000 distinct CDR3 sequences, of which approximately 15% were seen once. The ten most abundant clones make up about 43% of the sample. The sample comprised PBMCs or a T cell subset sorted from them (not recorded which). Receptors originate from a man aged 18 to 30 who had mild COVID-19 (a few samples of this study predate the infection). The sample titles of this study are shuffled in the database, so cell type and time point are left out; the donor was told from shared clones.

This rearrangement joins TRBV6-5 to TRBJ2-1; D unclear. CDR1 and CDR2 from the germline V gene are MNHEY and SVGAGI. This CDR3 is 13 amino acids long. The ends were cut back, 6 bases at V and 8 bases at J, with 14 bases in the middle. The CDR3 coding sequence is TGTGCCAGCAGACAATCTAGGGTGGATGAGCAGTTCTTC. Protein: CASRQSRVDEQFF.

There are a few counts of this clonotype. This sequence joins TRBV6-6 and TRBJ2-1; D is unresolved. V lost 2 bases to trimming and J lost 6 bases, with 14 bases between them. The germline gives CDR1 MNHNY, CDR2 SVGAGI (reference sequence). This CDR3 is built from 15 residues. CDR3 DNA sequence: TGTGCCAGCAGTTACCTATCCCCCACGGGCAATGAGCAGTTCTTC. Protein product: CASSYLSPTGNEQFF.

This clonotype was detected many times. The rearrangement uses TRBV20-1 and TRBJ1-2; 7 bases are shared with TRBD1. V lost 0 bases, J lost 2 bases, and 6 bases stayed unmatched. This CDR3 comprises 15 residues. CDR1 DFQATT and CDR2 SNEGSKA come from the germline V gene (reference sequence). The CDR3 is CSARDSAQGNYGYTF. CDR3 nucleotide sequence: TGCAGTGCTAGAGATTCGGCACAGGGGAACTATGGCTACACCTTC.

This clonotype was counted ten times or more. The chain employs TRBV4-2 and TRBJ2-1; possible D gene TRBD2, 5 bases. Germline V gene sequence: CDR1 LGHNA, CDR2 YNFKEQ. V was shortened by 4 bases and J by 4 bases, with 14 bases between the two germline ends. The CDR3 has 15 amino acids. As DNA, the CDR3 is TGTGCCAGCAGCCCTAGTCAGGAGCGGTACAATGAGCAGTTCTTC. Translation: CASSPSQERYNEQFF.

J is TRBJ2-7 and V is TRBV6-2 or TRBV6-3; D perhaps matches TRBD2 (6 bases). Germline V gene data show CDR1 as MNHEY and CDR2 as SVGEGT. Trimming shortened V by 4 bases and J by 2 bases, and 12 bases separated the two germline ends. CDR3 size: 14 residues. The CDR3 DNA sequence: TGTGCCAGCAGTTCCGCCGGGACTCCCTACGAGCAGTACGTC. Translation gives CASSSAGTPYEQYV.